The rows below give T cell receptor beta chains drawn from one sample of a study of T cell responses to AZD1222 COVID-19 vaccine. Repertoires were generated with immunoSEQ multiplex PCR, while TCRdb's copy carries only in-frame clones and drops some. The sample shows some 140,000 clones, 80% to 90% of them seen only once. This specimen was peripheral blood, taken on day 0 of MenACWY control vaccination. The receptors were gathered from an adult in good health. Each CDR3 is given with its conserved first and last residue. D genes are given only for firm matches. Clone size is not always given. Where it is, it says once, few, many or a class for expanded clones.

V gene: TRBV3-1/TRBV3-2; J gene: TRBJ2-4; clone size: .; D gene: .; CDR3 DNA: TGTGCCAGCAGCCAAGGGGGAAACATTCAGTACTTC; CDR3 protein: CASSQGGNIQYF
V gene: TRBV5-1; J gene: TRBJ2-4; clone size: .; D gene: .; CDR3 DNA: TGCGCCAGCAGCTACTTTGGTACTGACATTCAGTACTTC; CDR3 protein: CASSYFGTDIQYF
V gene: TRBV3-1/TRBV3-2; J gene: TRBJ2-2; clone size: .; D gene: .; CDR3 DNA: TGTGCCAGCAGCCCAAGAGGGACCACCGGGGAGCTGTTTTTT; CDR3 protein: CASSPRGTTGELFF
V gene: TRBV18; J gene: TRBJ2-7; clone size: .; D gene: .; CDR3 DNA: TGTGCCAGCTCACCACAAGAGGATGGGCGGAAGTACTTC; CDR3 protein: CASSPQEDGRKYF
V gene: TRBV3-1/TRBV3-2; J gene: TRBJ1-6; clone size: .; D gene: .; CDR3 DNA: TGTGCCAGCAGCCAAGATTCGGATTCACCCCTCCACTTT; CDR3 protein: CASSQDSDSPLHF
V gene: TRBV5-1; J gene: TRBJ1-1; clone size: .; D gene: TRBD1; CDR3 DNA: TGCGCCAGCAGCAAAGACAGGGAGGACACTGAAGCTTTCTTT; CDR3 protein: CASSKDREDTEAFF
V gene: TRBV12-3/TRBV12-4; J gene: TRBJ1-1; clone size: few; D gene: .; CDR3 DNA: TGTGCCAGCAGTCAACCAAACACTGAAGCTTTCTTT; CDR3 protein: CASSQPNTEAFF
V gene: TRBV7-9; J gene: TRBJ1-3; clone size: .; D gene: .; CDR3 DNA: TGTGCCAGCACCCTTATAACCGGAAACACCATATATTTT; CDR3 protein: CASTLITGNTIYF
V gene: TRBV6-5; J gene: TRBJ2-4; clone size: .; D gene: TRBD2; CDR3 DNA: TGTGCCAGCAGCCCAGGGACTACAGCCAAAAACATTCAGTACTTC; CDR3 protein: CASSPGTTAKNIQYF
V gene: TRBV19; J gene: TRBJ1-4; clone size: .; D gene: .; CDR3 DNA: TGTGCCAGTAGCTCGCTGAGAGGGGGAAATGAAAAACTGTTTTTT; CDR3 protein: CASSSLRGGNEKLFF
V gene: TRBV12-3/TRBV12-4; J gene: TRBJ2-5; clone size: few; D gene: TRBD2; CDR3 DNA: TGTGCCACTAGGACTAGCGGGAGAGAGACCCAGTACTTC; CDR3 protein: CATRTSGRETQYF
V gene: TRBV25-1; J gene: TRBJ2-1; clone size: .; D gene: TRBD1; CDR3 DNA: TGTGCCAGCAGTGAACCCACAGGGGGAAGCTACAATGAGCAGTTCTTC; CDR3 protein: CASSEPTGGSYNEQFF